This T cell receptor (beta chain) was documented in a study of T cell repertoires in cytomegalovirus infection. Overall study results and limits: HLA-C-restricted, CMV-specific TCR beta clonotypes were dominant ex vivo.

Comments on this clonotype: Its target is unknown.

One entry per CDR3 protein results from TCRdb running MiXCR on the reads. The sample includes about 310,000 distinct CDR3 sequences, just under 25% of them seen just once. Germline CDR1 and CDR2: DFQATT and SNEGSKA (reference sequence). V lost 3 bases and J lost 10; bases outside the gene matches: 7. The CDR3 contains 12 residues. The rearrangement joins TRBV20-1 to TRBJ2-7, with 9 nucleotides matching TRBD2. The source was cultured PBMCs, collected from culture after CMV antigen stimulation. This TCR was sampled from a human donor in good health (CMV status not recorded). Some clones in this sample may be carry-over from other donors' samples. The CDR3 DNA follows: TGCAGTGCTAGTATGGCTAGCGGGGATCAGTACTTC. Protein sequence: CSASMASGDQYF.